The 24 T cell receptor beta chains given below trace back to one sample, sequenced in a study of cytomegalovirus exposure and HLA in healthy donors. PCR involved 60 Vbeta and 13 Jbeta primers. Method: immunoSEQ multiplex PCR; TCRdb's copy keeps in-frame clones and lacks some. The sample lists 90,000 to 130,000 clones; around three quarters were seen once. Source material: PBMCs. The receptors shown here come from a woman aged 18-35 years in good health and CMV-seropositive.

The rearrangement uses TRBV5-1 and TRBJ2-7; 11 nucleotides align to TRBD1. There are 16 residues in the CDR3. The ends lost 4 bases at V and 2 bases at J; junction bases unmatched: 8. Germline V lookup: CDR1 SGHRS, CDR2 YFSETQ. CDR3 region: CASSTEPGQGAYEQYF. CDR3 coding DNA: TGCGCCAGCAGCACTGAACCGGGACAGGGGGCCTACGAGCAGTACTTC.

V and J are TRBV5-1 and TRBJ1-2; no clear D. The CDR3 is 14 residues long. Trimming took 5 bases from V and 0 from J, leaving 11 bases between them. Germline CDR1 is SGHRS and CDR2 is YFSETQ. As DNA, the CDR3 is TGCGCCAGCAGTACGGGGTACACTAACTATGGCTACACCTTC. This sequence encodes CASSTGYTNYGYTF.

The chain has TRBV6-1 and TRBJ2-3, with 9 bases matching TRBD1. The junction had 2 bases not matched to a gene; V was cut back by 7 bases and J by 0 bases. The CDR3 consists of 14 residues. The germline CDR1 and CDR2 sequences are MNHNS and SASEGT. This CDR3 is CASKTGGSTDTQYF. The DNA for the CDR3 is TGTGCCAGCAAGACAGGGGGGAGCACAGATACGCAGTATTTT.

V is TRBV6-5 and J is TRBJ2-5; D is possibly TRBD2 (6 bases). The CDR3 contains 16 residues. CDR1 and CDR2 from the germline V gene are MNHEY and SVGAGI. The V gene lost 2 bases and the J gene lost 5 bases, with 18 bases spanning the gap. Written as DNA, the CDR3 is TGTGCCAGCAGTTACCTTGTTACGGGAGTCCGGGAGACCCAGTACTTC. Amino acids: CASSYLVTGVRETQYF.

The genes are TRBV18 and TRBJ2-1; weak D call: TRBD2 (6 bases). The germline CDR1 and CDR2 sequences are KGHSH and LQKENI. This CDR3 spans 14 amino acids. The germline V and J ends were trimmed by 0 bases and 3 bases, with 6 bases remaining between them. This chain's CDR3 is CASSPPSGYNEQFF. The DNA for the CDR3 is TGTGCCAGCTCACCACCTAGCGGCTACAATGAGCAGTTCTTC.

The CDR3 DNA follows: TGTGCCAGCTCACCTTCGCAGGATAACTATGGCTACACCTTC. Its protein is CASSPSQDNYGYTF. The chain uses TRBV18 and TRBJ1-2, with D hard to call. The CDR3 runs to 14 residues. V gave up 3 bases and J gave up 1 base, with 9 bases separating them. Germline CDR1 reads KGHSH; CDR2 reads LQKENI.

The chain employs TRBV19 and TRBJ2-7; 7 bases are shared with TRBD1. The V gene end was trimmed by 3 bases and the J gene end by 3 bases; junction bases not matched to a gene: 5. The CDR3 contains 14 residues. Germline CDR1 and CDR2: LNHDA and SQIVND (reference sequence). In DNA form, the CDR3 reads TGTGCCAGTAGTATTGACAGGGATGGCTACGAGCAGTACTTC. It codes for CASSIDRDGYEQYF.

V is TRBV10-2 and J is TRBJ1-6, with TRBD1 identical over 10 bases. V trimming: 5 bases; J trimming: 12 bases; junction bases outside the gene matches: 4. The CDR3 runs 13 residues. The germline V gene encodes CDR1 WSHSY and CDR2 SAAADI. For the CDR3, the DNA is TGCGCCAGCAGTCCGGGACAGGGGTTACCCCTCCACTTT. It encodes CASSPGQGLPLHF.

The gene calls are TRBV30 and TRBJ2-3; TRBD2 aligns across 8 bases. This CDR3 comprises 15 residues. The germline gives CDR1 GTSNPN, CDR2 SVGIG (reference sequence). The ends lost 4 bases at V and 10 bases at J; junction bases unmatched: 16. The CDR3 region is CAWIRGGPSQIPQYF. The DNA for the CDR3 is TGTGCCTGGATTCGCGGGGGGCCCAGTCAGATACCGCAGTATTTT. The full variable domain, in which reference TRBV30 and TRBJ2-3 provide the parts outside the CDR3, is SQTIHQWPATLVQPVGSPLSLECTVEGTSNPNLYWYRQAAGRGLQLLFYSVGIGQISSEVPQNLSASRPQDRQFILSSKKLLLSDSGFYLCAWIRGGPSQIPQYFGPGTRLTVL.

This chain links TRBV7-3 with TRBJ1-1; D call uncertain. Between the trimmed V and J ends, which lost 3 bases and 3 bases, there was a span of 8 bases. CDR3 length equals 13 residues. Per germline, CDR1 SGHTA and CDR2 FQGTGA. Written as DNA, the CDR3 is TGTGCCAGCAGCTTGGAGCGGGACACTGAAGCTTTCTTT. Amino acids: CASSLERDTEAFF.

This rearrangement joins TRBV5-1 to TRBJ1-1, with D possibly being TRBD1 (5 bases). This CDR3 is 17 amino acids long. V gave up 4 bases and J gave up 2 bases, with 21 bases separating them. Germline CDR1 and CDR2: SGHRS and YFSETQ. The chain's CDR3 is CASSVHEAGIENTEAFF. DNA of the CDR3: TGCGCCAGCAGCGTGCACGAGGCAGGGATAGAAAACACTGAAGCTTTCTTT.

The rearrangement links TRBV6-4 to TRBJ2-7; TRBD1 is a possible D gene (5 bases). Trimming stripped 3 bases from V and 4 bases from J, with 10 bases between. Germline V CDR1 and CDR2: MRHNA, SNTAGT. This CDR3 region has 13 residues. The DNA of the CDR3 is TGTGCCAGCAGTGAGATGGCAGGGTACGAGCAGTACTTC. Its translation is CASSEMAGYEQYF.

The gene calls are TRBV19 and TRBJ2-3; 7 bases align to TRBD2. CDR1 is LNHDA, CDR2 SQIVND, per germline (reference sequence). J lost 5 bases, V lost 7 bases, and 12 bases had no gene match. The CDR3 has 15 residues. CDR3 DNA sequence: TGTGCCAGTACTACGATGCGGGAGCAGCAAGATACGCAGTATTTT. This sequence encodes CASTTMREQQDTQYF.

The genes are TRBV28 and TRBJ1-5; 10 bases fit TRBD1. Germline CDR1 MDHEN, CDR2 SYDVKM. V lost 2 bases, J lost 0 bases, and 4 bases stayed unmatched. This CDR3 spans 17 amino acids. CDR3 in DNA: TGTGCCAGCAGTTTACTAGACAGGGGGCGTAGCAATCAGCCCCAGCATTTT. Translation gives CASSLLDRGRSNQPQHF.

The chain has TRBV7-9 and TRBJ2-1; 10 bases agree with TRBD2. The ends lost 6 bases at V and 8 bases at J; junction bases unmatched: 10. In germline, CDR1 is SEHNR, CDR2 FQNEAQ (reference sequence). The CDR3 is 15 residues long. CDR3 amino acids: CASSSGLAERDEQFF. As DNA, the CDR3 is TGTGCCAGCAGTTCCGGACTAGCGGAGAGGGATGAGCAGTTCTTC.

V and J are TRBV6-6 and TRBJ1-1; 9 nucleotides line up with TRBD1. Germline CDR1 and CDR2: MNHNY and SVGAGI (reference sequence). V was clipped by 6 bases and J by 11 bases; unmatched bases: 10. This CDR3 region has 13 residues. The CDR3 spells CASSQGQGRLAFF. The DNA of the CDR3 is TGTGCCAGCAGCCAAGGACAGGGGCGACTTGCTTTCTTT.

The chain uses TRBV15 and TRBJ2-1; the match to TRBD1 covers 10 bases. V gave up 6 bases and J gave up 3 bases; unmatched junction bases: 8. The CDR3 totals 16 residues. CDR1 and CDR2 from the germline V gene are LNHNV and YYDKDF (reference sequence). CDR3 protein: CATRSAGTGDYNEQFF. CDR3 DNA sequence: TGTGCCACCAGATCTGCCGGGACAGGGGACTACAATGAGCAGTTCTTC.

V and J are TRBV19 and TRBJ2-4, with D maybe TRBD2 (5 bases). The V end was cut by 4 bases, the J end by 0 bases, with 13 bases between. Germline V gene data show CDR1 as LNHDA and CDR2 as SQIVND (reference sequence). This CDR3 comprises 16 residues. The CDR3 DNA follows: TGTGCCAGTAGTAACGGGCGGGTCCTAGCCAAAAACATTCAGTACTTC. The encoded protein is CASSNGRVLAKNIQYF.

The chain links TRBV10-3 to TRBJ1-2, with a tentative D call TRBD1 (6 bases). Trimming shortened V by 4 bases and J by 6 bases, and 15 bases separated the two germline ends. The length of the CDR3 is 14 residues. Germline values: CDR1 ENHRY, CDR2 SYGVKD. CDR3 amino acids: CAISGVQGSNGYTF. CDR3 sequence (DNA): TGTGCCATCAGTGGGGTACAGGGAAGTAATGGCTACACCTTC.

The chain carries TRBV25-1 and TRBJ1-5; no clear D gene. The CDR3 has 15 residues. The V end was cut by 2 bases, the J end by 5 bases, with 13 bases between. CDR1 MGHDK and CDR2 SYGVNS come from the germline V gene. CDR3 amino acids: CASSEPGRRDQPQHF. DNA of the CDR3: TGTGCCAGCAGTGAACCCGGCAGGAGGGATCAGCCCCAGCATTTT.

The chain links TRBV14 to TRBJ2-5, with a tentative D call TRBD1 (5 bases). Trimming removed 0 bases from V and 4 bases from J, with 12 bases in between. Germline lookup yields CDR1 SGHDN and CDR2 FVKESK. The CDR3 loop spans 15 amino acids. CDR3 amino acids: CASSQDWGRPETQYF. CDR3 coding DNA: TGTGCCAGCAGCCAAGATTGGGGCAGGCCAGAGACCCAGTACTTC.

This chain joins TRBV2 and TRBJ1-6, with a possible D match to TRBD1 (5 bases). The V end lost 1 base, the J end lost 6 bases, and 7 bases lay between the germline ends. In germline, CDR1 is SNHLY, CDR2 FYNNEI. The CDR3 runs 14 residues. The CDR3 loop reads CASSEGQGNSPLHF. CDR3 nucleotides: TGTGCCAGCAGTGAAGGGCAGGGTAATTCACCCCTCCACTTT. Full variable domain (rest looked up from reference TRBV2 and TRBJ1-6): EPEVTQTPSHQVTQMGQEVILRCVPISNHLYFYWYRQILGQKVEFLVSFYNNEISEKSEIFDDQFSVERPDGSNFTLKIRSTKLEDSAMYFCASSEGQGNSPLHFGNGTRLTVT.

The chain couples TRBV7-6 to TRBJ2-7; tentative D call: TRBD1 (6 bases). In germline, CDR1 is SGHVS, CDR2 FNYEAQ. V was shortened by 5 bases and J by 4 bases, with 15 bases between the two germline ends. This CDR3 has 14 residues. CDR3 nucleotide sequence: TGTGCCAGCAGCAGAACAGGGTTGGGGTACGAGCAGTACTTC. It is translated as CASSRTGLGYEQYF. Full variable domain (remainder filled in from reference TRBV7-6 and TRBJ2-7): GAGVSQSPRYKVTKRGQDVALRCDPISGHVSLYWYRQALGQGPEFLTYFNYEAQQDKSGLPNDRFSAERPEGSISTLTIQRTEQRDSAMYRCASSRTGLGYEQYFGPGTRLTVT.

This sequence joins TRBV6-5 and TRBJ2-1; 12 bases align to TRBD2. V shed 4 bases, J shed 7 bases, and the junction held 8 bases outside the gene matches. CDR1 and CDR2 from the germline V gene are MNHEY and SVGAGI. The CDR3 is 16 amino acids. CDR3 region: CASSCLAGGRGNEQFF. In DNA, the CDR3 is TGTGCCAGCAGTTGCCTAGCGGGAGGGAGGGGAAATGAGCAGTTCTTC.